This T cell receptor beta chain was observed in a study of blood T cell repertoires in COVID-19 (dated by TCRdb to 2020 to 2021). Regarding the complete study: The collaborator samples originated in the United States, Italy and Spain and spanned the acute and convalescent phases of COVID-19. A freely available public database, intended as a resource for researchers studying the immune response to SARS-CoV-2, is where the repertoires were released. The dataset comprised deeply sampled blood TCRbeta repertoires from subjects exposed to, actively infected with, or recovered from COVID-19. The material from the prospective study consisted of cDNA or gDNA derived from T cells, B-cell-depleted T cells, or PBMCs. Sample metadata almost always included a de-identified subject ID, COVID-19 status, age in years and sex. The samples were drawn from the first 160 participants of the ongoing ImmuneRACE study and from 1,200 or so subjects provided by 6 global collaborators. Where HLA class I and class II types were available, the types were taken from metadata supplied by the sample provider, not from assay-based typing. Paper-wide results and their limitations: How much clinical and demographic metadata was included differed by source and by participant, and the metadata was provided uncurated.

Each collaborating institution followed its own protocols to collect whole blood in K2EDTA tubes. For TCRbeta analysis, collaborators shipped samples as frozen whole blood, isolated PBMCs, or DNA extracted from either of those sample types. This clone was seen a handful of times. No antigen is known for it. Base quality data are lacking; no much larger clone is found one base away. The immunoSEQ Assay, a bias-controlled multiplex PCR, was used to amplify TCRbeta CDR3 regions from genomic DNA. Processing in the source paper ran as follows. The number of nucleated cells in each sample was estimated from the amplification of reference gene primers within the assay. Sequence reads were collapsed and filtered to measure the absolute abundance of every unique TCRbeta CDR3 rearrangement. For each sample, productive Simpson clonality was calculated by taking the square root of Simpson's diversity index across productive rearrangements. The clones in this table, taken by TCRdb from immuneACCESS, are in-frame only. Not every clone is retained; where verified, under half of the shortfall comes from an unresolved V gene, and the cause of the rest is unknown. V and J calls and clone size follow that table, whereas D and trimming were derived from the DNA. This sample gives approximately 98,000 clones in total; over 75% of them show up just once. The ten largest make up around a tenth of the sample.

The germline V end is reduced by 5 bases and the J end by 5 bases; junction bases left unmatched: 6. CDR1 and CDR2 (SGHTA, FQGNSA) derive from the germline V gene. There are 14 amino acids in the CDR3, from cysteine to phenylalanine inclusive. The CDR3 DNA has 42 bases and is translated from base 1. The source material was peripheral blood. The receptor's source is a woman of 80 years or more with acute or convalescent COVID-19. This receptor chain uses TRBV7-2 and TRBJ1-2, with 9 central nucleotides matching TRBD1. The CDR3: CASSRDRAGYGYTF. The DNA sequence is given as TGTGCCAGCAGCCGGGACAGGGCGGGGTATGGCTACACCTTC.